These 20 T cell receptor beta chains originate from one sample sequenced in a study of cytomegalovirus exposure and HLA in healthy donors (TCRdb year 2017). Library method: the immunoSEQ multiplex PCR assay. The source is immuneACCESS, and TCRdb retained only in-frame sequences with V and J called. Part of the clones is not carried over; for the studies checked, unresolved V genes explain less than half of this, and the remainder is unexplained. This sample has roughly 300,000 clones in its table, and about 85% of those were observed once. Over 1% of the sample is held by the ten biggest clonotypes. The sequencing input was PBMCs. The receptors here all came from a woman aged 25 to 39 in good health and CMV-seropositive.

This chain joins TRBV6-5 and TRBJ1-1, with TRBD1 as a possible D gene (5 bases). The CDR3 has 13 residues. Trimming pared 6 bases from V and 1 base from J, leaving 9 bases between. Germline lookup yields CDR1 MNHEY and CDR2 SVGAGI. The DNA of the CDR3 is TGTGCCAGCAGATCAGGGCGGAACACTGAAGCTTTCTTT. It specifies CASRSGRNTEAFF.

The chain is built from TRBV6-5 and TRBJ1-1; D not resolved. Germline CDR1 is MNHEY and CDR2 is SVGAGI. The CDR3 has 15 amino acids. Trimming stripped 2 bases from V and 5 bases from J, with 15 bases between. CDR3 nucleotides: TGTGCCAGCAGTTACACACAGCCTCTCGGTACTGAAGCTTTCTTT. It yields the protein CASSYTQPLGTEAFF.

V is TRBV30 and J is TRBJ1-2; tentatively, D is TRBD1 (5 bases). In germline, CDR1 is GTSNPN, CDR2 SVGIG (reference sequence). V lost 5 bases, J lost 4 bases, and 20 bases lay in between. This CDR3 is built from 15 residues. The CDR3, as DNA: TGTGCCTGGCGGACTAGCGGGGGGGTCGGCTATGGCTACACCTTC. This codes for CAWRTSGGVGYGYTF.

This rearrangement joins TRBV7-2 to TRBJ1-4; no reliable D call. The CDR3 is made up of 15 amino acids. Trimming removed 1 base from V and 5 bases from J, with 11 bases in between. Germline-derived CDR1 and CDR2 are SGHTA and FQGNSA. The CDR3 protein is CASSLVAGGNEKLFF. CDR3 coding DNA: TGTGCCAGCAGCTTAGTGGCAGGAGGGAATGAAAAACTGTTTTTT.

The chain joins TRBV28 to TRBJ1-1; no definite D call. CDR3 length equals 15 residues. V lost 6 bases and J 3 bases, leaving 17 bases between the germline ends. In germline, CDR1 is MDHEN, CDR2 SYDVKM. The CDR3 is CASRTFTGLDTEAFF. The CDR3, as DNA: TGTGCCAGCAGAACCTTTACGGGCCTCGACACTGAAGCTTTCTTT.

This rearrangement joins TRBV15 to TRBJ2-3, with 7 positions matching TRBD2. Trimming at V came to 0 bases and at J to 3 bases, leaving 3 bases not matched to a gene. There are 15 residues in the CDR3. CDR1 is LNHNV, CDR2 YYDKDF, per germline (reference sequence). The CDR3: CATSRDGGGTDTQYF. CDR3 DNA sequence: TGTGCCACCAGCAGAGATGGGGGGGGGACAGATACGCAGTATTTT.

CDR3 DNA sequence: TGCGCCAGCAGCCAAGAGCGCACTAGTAACAATGAGCAGTTCTTC. Translating gives CASSQERTSNNEQFF. V gene TRBV4-3 combines with J gene TRBJ2-1; D might be TRBD2 (5 bases). Germline V CDR1 and CDR2: LGHNA, YSLEER. The length of the CDR3 is 15 residues. The V end lost 0 bases, the J end lost 5 bases, and 11 bases lay between the germline ends.

The chain uses TRBV4-1 and TRBJ2-4; D is possibly TRBD1 (6 bases). The CDR3 is made up of 19 amino acids. From germline, CDR1 is MGHRA and CDR2 YSYEKL. Between the trimmed V and J ends, which lost 0 bases and 0 bases, there was a span of 18 bases. The CDR3 protein is CASSQDRGGQPLAKNIQYF. The CDR3 bases are TGCGCCAGCAGCCAAGATCGAGGGGGACAACCCCTAGCCAAAAACATTCAGTACTTC.

V usage is TRBV11-2 and J usage is TRBJ2-7, with D maybe TRBD1 (6 bases). Germline V CDR1 and CDR2: SGHAT, FQNNGV. The CDR3 runs to 15 residues. V lost 4 bases, J lost 3 bases, and 16 bases lay in between. Written as DNA, the CDR3 is TGTGCCAGCAGCTGGGAAACAGGGCATGTCTACGAGCAGTACTTC. As protein: CASSWETGHVYEQYF.

The chain carries TRBV29-1 and TRBJ2-5; possibly TRBD1 for D (5 bases). The CDR3 sequence is 12 residues long. Germline loops: CDR1 SQVTM, CDR2 ANQGSEA. The V end lost 7 bases, the J end lost 2 bases, and 11 bases lay between the germline ends. The CDR3 coding sequence is TGCAGCGAAAGGAAGGGGCAAGAGACCCAGTACTTC. Encoded protein: CSERKGQETQYF.

The rearrangement joins TRBV29-1 to TRBJ2-7; 9 bases map to TRBD1. The CDR3 covers 12 residues. CDR1 and CDR2 from the germline V gene are SQVTM and ANQGSEA. V trimming: 5 bases; J trimming: 8 bases; junction bases outside the gene matches: 7. Here the CDR3 DNA reads TGCAGCGTTCAGGACAGGGGACTGAAGCAGTACTTC. Translation: CSVQDRGLKQYF.

This clone was recorded once. J is TRBJ2-7 and V is TRBV27; D is possibly TRBD1 or TRBD2 (5 bases each). The length of the CDR3 is 15 residues. The germline V gene has CDR1 MNHEY and CDR2 SMNVEV (reference sequence). Trimming removed 5 bases from V and 0 bases from J, with 14 bases in between. The CDR3 here is CASSPVGRPSYEQYF. CDR3 nucleotide sequence: TGTGCCAGCAGTCCCGTGGGACGGCCCTCCTACGAGCAGTACTTC.

The chain couples TRBV6-1 to TRBJ1-6; D not resolved. The V gene's germline CDR1 is MNHNS and CDR2 SASEGT. There are 18 residues in the CDR3. V gave up 2 bases and J gave up 7 bases, with 21 bases separating them. CDR3 nucleotides: TGTGCCAGCAGTGAAAGTTTAGTGGGCAGCACTAACAATTCACCCCTCCACTTT. Translation: CASSESLVGSTNNSPLHF.

V gene TRBV27 combines with J gene TRBJ1-5; the D is unclear. Trimming left V 8 bases short and J 9 bases short, with 14 bases between. CDR3 length: 12 amino acids. The V gene's germline CDR1 is MNHEY and CDR2 SMNVEV (reference sequence). The CDR3 loop is CASGRPLGPQHF. For the CDR3, the DNA is TGTGCCAGCGGCAGACCGTTGGGGCCCCAGCATTTT.

This clone occurred a few times. The chain joins TRBV2 to TRBJ1-5, with D unresolved. V shed 6 bases and J shed 0 bases, with 12 bases lying between them. The CDR3 is made up of 15 amino acids. Per germline, CDR1 SNHLY and CDR2 FYNNEI. This CDR3 is CASRGRLSSNQPQHF. The CDR3 DNA is TGTGCCAGCAGGGGCAGACTGAGTAGCAATCAGCCCCAGCATTTT. The complete variable domain, with remaining parts taken from reference TRBV2 and TRBJ1-5, reads EPEVTQTPSHQVTQMGQEVILRCVPISNHLYFYWYRQILGQKVEFLVSFYNNEISEKSEIFDDQFSVERPDGSNFTLKIRSTKLEDSAMYFCASRGRLSSNQPQHFGDGTRLSIL.

This chain links TRBV6-1 with TRBJ2-7; TRBD1 matches 8 bases. Germline V lookup: CDR1 MNHNS, CDR2 SASEGT. Trimming took 4 bases from V and 6 from J; bases not matched to a gene: 11. The CDR3 is made up of 15 amino acids. CDR3 bases: TGTGCCAGCAGTGCAACAGGGGGTACCCCCCTCGAGCAGTACTTC. Amino acid sequence: CASSATGGTPLEQYF.

This chain links TRBV10-3 with TRBJ1-1, with TRBD1 identical over 9 bases. The CDR3 loop spans 14 amino acids. CDR1 is ENHRY, CDR2 SYGVKD, per germline. The ends lost 2 bases at V and 4 bases at J; junction bases unmatched: 2. Here the CDR3 DNA reads TGTGCCATCAGTGAGGGACAGGGGCCCACTGAAGCTTTCTTT. Encoded protein: CAISEGQGPTEAFF.

This clone appeared a few times. The chain links TRBV4-3 to TRBJ2-7; TRBD1 agrees at 8 bases. The V gene end was trimmed by 0 bases and the J gene end by 3 bases; junction bases not matched to a gene: 7. The CDR3 contains 16 residues. In germline, CDR1 is LGHNA, CDR2 YSLEER. The CDR3 spells CASSQDVGTGGYEQYF. The CDR3 bases are TGCGCCAGCAGCCAAGATGTCGGGACAGGAGGCTACGAGCAGTACTTC.

As for this clone: Other DNA sequences of this sample code for an identical CDR3. The rearrangement joins TRBV27 to TRBJ2-1, with D possibly being TRBD2 (5 bases). The CDR3 covers 15 residues. Germline-derived CDR1 and CDR2 are MNHEY and SMNVEV (reference sequence). Trimming took 3 bases from V and 0 from J, leaving 9 bases between them. CDR3: CASSLSGSSYNEQFF. CDR3 DNA: TGTGCCAGCAGTTTGAGTGGGAGCTCCTACAATGAGCAGTTCTTC.

The chain links TRBV11-3 to TRBJ1-1, with TRBD1 matching 7 bases. The CDR3 has 15 residues. CDR1 and CDR2 (germline): SGHNT, YENEEA. V lost 0 bases, J lost 4 bases, and 5 bases stayed unmatched. This CDR3 reads CASSLDPRDSTEAFF. The CDR3 region has the DNA TGTGCCAGCAGCTTAGATCCTAGGGACAGCACTGAAGCTTTCTTT. Using reference TRBV11-3 and TRBJ1-1 for the parts outside the CDR3, the full variable domain is EAGVVQSPRYKIIEKKQPVAFWCNPISGHNTLYWYLQNLGQGPELLIRYENEEAVDDSQLPKDRFSAERLKGVDSTLKIQPAELGDSAVYLCASSLDPRDSTEAFFGQGTRLTVV.